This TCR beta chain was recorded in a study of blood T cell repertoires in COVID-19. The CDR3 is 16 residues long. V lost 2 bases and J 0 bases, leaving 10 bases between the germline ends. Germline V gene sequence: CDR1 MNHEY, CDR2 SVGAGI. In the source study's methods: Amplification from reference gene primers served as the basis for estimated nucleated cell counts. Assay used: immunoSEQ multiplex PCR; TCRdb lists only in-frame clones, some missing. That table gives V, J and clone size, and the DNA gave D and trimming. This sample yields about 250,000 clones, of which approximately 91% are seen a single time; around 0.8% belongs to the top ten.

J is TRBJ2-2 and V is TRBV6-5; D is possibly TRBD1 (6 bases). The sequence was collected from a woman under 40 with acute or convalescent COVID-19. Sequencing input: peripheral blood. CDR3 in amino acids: CASSYGAGANTGELFF. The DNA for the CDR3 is TGTGCCAGCAGTTACGGTGCAGGGGCGAACACCGGGGAGCTGTTTTTT.